This T cell receptor (beta chain) stems from a study of identical twins. TCRdb re-derived calls from the 5' RACE reads in MiXCR, one entry per CDR3 protein. Of about 300,000 distinct CDR3 sequences detected, more than 9% appear once; the ten largest clones hold approximately 7.9%. Per the germline V gene, CDR1 is MGHRA and CDR2 is YSYEKL. The CDR3 sequence is 17 residues long. The V gene lost 4 bases and the J gene lost 3 bases, with 21 bases spanning the gap. At least ten counts were recorded for this clonotype. This same sample was also taken into another study, of yellow fever vaccine responses in identical twins.

Sequenced material: CD8+ T cells sorted from blood. The V call is TRBV4-1, the J call TRBJ1-1; D remains unclear. The source of this sequence is a woman aged 18-29 years in good health. The chain's CDR3 is CASSRAADRRSHTEAFF. For the CDR3, the DNA is TGCGCCAGCAGCCGGGCTGCTGACCGGCGCAGTCACACTGAAGCTTTCTTT.